This T cell receptor (beta chain) came from a study of blood T cell repertoires in COVID-19. Whole-study context: Acute and convalescent COVID-19 samples came from the United States, Italy and Spain. PBMCs, B-cell-depleted T cells, or T cells provided the cDNA or gDNA that made up the material.

Under the authors' procedure: Amplification of reference gene primers provided the estimated nucleated cell counts. Libraries were prepared by immunoSEQ multiplex PCR; TCRdb keeps only in-frame clonotypes and omits some of them. V, J and clone size derive from that table, while D and trimming were established from the DNA sequence. The table lists about 270,000 clones, approximately 83% of them singletons. The sequenced sample consisted of peripheral blood. The TCR originated in a woman aged 50 to 60 who had recovered from COVID-19.

CDR3 nucleotide sequence: TGCGCCAGCAGCTGGGACAGGGCATCAGGAAACACCATATATTTT. Translated, it gives CASSWDRASGNTIYF. The chain uses TRBV5-1 and TRBJ1-3, with 9 bases aligning to TRBD1. The CDR3 runs 15 residues. Trimming removed 3 bases from V and 4 bases from J; junction bases left unmatched: 5. The germline V gene has CDR1 SGHRS and CDR2 YFSETQ.